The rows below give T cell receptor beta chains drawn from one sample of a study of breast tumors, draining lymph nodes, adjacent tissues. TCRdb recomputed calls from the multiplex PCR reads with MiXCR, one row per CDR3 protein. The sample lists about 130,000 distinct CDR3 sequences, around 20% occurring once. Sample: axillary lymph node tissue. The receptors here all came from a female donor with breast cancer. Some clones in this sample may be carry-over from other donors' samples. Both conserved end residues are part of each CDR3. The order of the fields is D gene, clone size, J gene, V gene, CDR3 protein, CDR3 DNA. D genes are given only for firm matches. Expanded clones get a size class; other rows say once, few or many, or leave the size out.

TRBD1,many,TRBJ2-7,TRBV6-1,CASSEGTGSFYEQYF,TGTGCCAGCAGTGAAGGGACAGGGTCTTTCTACGAGCAGTACTTC
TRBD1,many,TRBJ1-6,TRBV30,CAWIQGHRVGSPLHF,TGTGCCTGGATACAGGGGCACCGGGTTGGGTCACCCCTCCACTTT
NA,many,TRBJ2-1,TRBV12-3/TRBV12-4,CASNLIRNNEQFF,TGTGCCAGCAATTTAATCCGTAACAATGAGCAGTTCTTC
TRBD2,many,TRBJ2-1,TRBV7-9,CASSLARSGTFYGDEQFF,TGTGCCAGCAGCTTAGCGAGAAGCGGGACCTTTTACGGGGATGAGCAGTTCTTC
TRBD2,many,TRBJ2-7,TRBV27,CASSEGLAGVYEQYF,TGTGCCAGCAGTGAGGGACTAGCGGGAGTTTACGAGCAGTACTTC
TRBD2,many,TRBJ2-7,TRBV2,CASSVGGLGTSGSLYEQYF,TGTGCCAGCAGTGTAGGGGGACTAGGGACTAGCGGGAGTCTCTACGAGCAGTACTTC
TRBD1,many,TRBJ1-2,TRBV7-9,CASSYGTGGPYGYTF,TGTGCCAGCAGCTACGGGACAGGGGGCCCCTATGGCTACACCTTC
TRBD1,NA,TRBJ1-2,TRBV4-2,CASSQPGQGSGCTF,TGTGCCAGCAGCCAGCCGGGACAGGGTTCTGGCTGCACCTTC
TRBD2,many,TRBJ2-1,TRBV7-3,CASSPRLAGGNEQFF,TGTGCCAGCAGCCCCCGACTAGCGGGAGGCAATGAGCAGTTCTTC
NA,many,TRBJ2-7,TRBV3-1,CASSQDRATPWQYF,TGTGCCAGCAGCCAAGATAGGGCGACCCCTTGGCAGTACTTC